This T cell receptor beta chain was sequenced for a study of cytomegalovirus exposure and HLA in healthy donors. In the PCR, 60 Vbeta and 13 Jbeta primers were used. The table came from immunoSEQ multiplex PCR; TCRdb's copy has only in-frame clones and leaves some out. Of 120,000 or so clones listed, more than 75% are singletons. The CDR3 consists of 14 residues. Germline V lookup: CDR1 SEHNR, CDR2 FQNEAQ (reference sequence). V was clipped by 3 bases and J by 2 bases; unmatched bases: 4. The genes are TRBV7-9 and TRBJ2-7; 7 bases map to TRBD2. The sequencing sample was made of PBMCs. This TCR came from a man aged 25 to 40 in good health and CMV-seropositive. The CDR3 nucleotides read TGTGCCAGCAGCTTTCGGGAGGCGCCCTACGAGCAGTACTTC. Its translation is CASSFREAPYEQYF. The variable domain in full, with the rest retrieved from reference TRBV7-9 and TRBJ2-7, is DTGVSQNPRHKITKRGQNVTFRCDPISEHNRLYWYRQTLGQGPEFLTYFQNEAQLEKSRLLSDRFSAERPKGSFSTLEIQRTEQGDSAMYLCASSFREAPYEQYFGPGTRLTVT.